This T cell receptor (beta chain) originates from a study of regulatory T cells in long-lasting Graves disease. TCR beta libraries were built with iRepertoire HTBI primers and Arm-PCR of CDR3 regions. TCRdb itself ran the multiplex PCR reads through MiXCR, one entry per CDR3 protein. The sample carries a few hundred thousand distinct CDR3 sequences, roughly 21% recorded once. Time point: persistent/refractory GD, antithyroid drugs over 5 years with positive TRAb. The TCR library was made from RNA extracted from PBMCs. The CDR3 contains 14 residues. V gave up 2 bases and J gave up 4 bases, with 12 bases separating them. The V gene's germline CDR1 is MDHEN and CDR2 SYDVKM. This clonotype has ten or more counts.

The receptor comes from a female donor with Graves disease. Sequenced material: peripheral blood mononuclear cells (PBMCs), taken when the disease was refractory, from a patient treated with antithyroid drugs. This chain connects TRBV28 to TRBJ2-7; D unresolved. Written as DNA, the CDR3 is TGTGCCAGCAGTTTAAGACTCCCGAGGTACGAGCAGTACTTC. The encoded protein is CASSLRLPRYEQYF. The complete variable domain, with remaining parts taken from reference TRBV28 and TRBJ2-7, reads DVKVTQSSRYLVKRTGEKVFLECVQDMDHENMFWYRQDPGLGLRLIYFSYDVKMKEKGDIPEGYSVSREKKERFSLILESASTNQTSMYLCASSLRLPRYEQYFGPGTRLTVT.